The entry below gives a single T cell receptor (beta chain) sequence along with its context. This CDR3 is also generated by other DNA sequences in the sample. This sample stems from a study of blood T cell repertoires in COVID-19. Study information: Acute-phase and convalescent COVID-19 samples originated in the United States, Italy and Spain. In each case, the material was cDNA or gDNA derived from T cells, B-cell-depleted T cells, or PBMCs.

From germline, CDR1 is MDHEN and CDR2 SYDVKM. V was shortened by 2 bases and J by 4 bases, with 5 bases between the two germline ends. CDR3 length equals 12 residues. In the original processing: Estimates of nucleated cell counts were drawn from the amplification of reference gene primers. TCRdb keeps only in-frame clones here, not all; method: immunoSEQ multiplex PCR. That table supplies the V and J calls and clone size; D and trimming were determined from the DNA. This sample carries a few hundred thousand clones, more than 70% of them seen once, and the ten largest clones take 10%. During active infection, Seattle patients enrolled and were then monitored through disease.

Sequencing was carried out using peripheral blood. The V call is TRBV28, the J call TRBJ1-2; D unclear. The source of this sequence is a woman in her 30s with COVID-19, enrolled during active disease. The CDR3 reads CASSLAGYGYTF. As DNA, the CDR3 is TGTGCCAGCAGTTTAGCAGGCTATGGCTACACCTTC.